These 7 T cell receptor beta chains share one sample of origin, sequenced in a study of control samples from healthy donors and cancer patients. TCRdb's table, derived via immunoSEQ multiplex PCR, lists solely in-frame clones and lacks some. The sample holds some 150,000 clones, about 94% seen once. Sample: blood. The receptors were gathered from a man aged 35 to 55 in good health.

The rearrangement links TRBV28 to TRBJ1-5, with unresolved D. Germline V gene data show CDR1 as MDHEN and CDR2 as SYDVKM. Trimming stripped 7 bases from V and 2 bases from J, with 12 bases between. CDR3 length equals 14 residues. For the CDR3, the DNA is TGTGCCAGCACCTCGTTTGGGGGCAATCAGCCCCAGCATTTT. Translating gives CASTSFGGNQPQHF.

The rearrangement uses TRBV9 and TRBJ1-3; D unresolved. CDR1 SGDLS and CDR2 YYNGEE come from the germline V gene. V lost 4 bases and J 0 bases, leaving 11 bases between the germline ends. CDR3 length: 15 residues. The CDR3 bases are TGTGCCAGCAGCCCCCCGGGCAACTCTGGAAACACCATATATTTT. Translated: CASSPPGNSGNTIYF.

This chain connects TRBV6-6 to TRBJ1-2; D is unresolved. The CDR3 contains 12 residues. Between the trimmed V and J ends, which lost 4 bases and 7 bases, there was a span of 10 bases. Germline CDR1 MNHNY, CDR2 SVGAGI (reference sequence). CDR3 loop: CASSSTQLGYTF. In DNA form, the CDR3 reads TGTGCCAGCAGTTCTACGCAACTTGGCTACACCTTC.

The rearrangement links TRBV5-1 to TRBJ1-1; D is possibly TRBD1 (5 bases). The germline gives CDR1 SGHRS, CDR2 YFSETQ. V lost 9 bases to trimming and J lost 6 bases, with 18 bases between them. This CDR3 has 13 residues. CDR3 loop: CATSQRGVSEAFF. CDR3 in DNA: TGCGCCACCTCCCAAAGAGGGGTGTCTGAAGCTTTCTTT.

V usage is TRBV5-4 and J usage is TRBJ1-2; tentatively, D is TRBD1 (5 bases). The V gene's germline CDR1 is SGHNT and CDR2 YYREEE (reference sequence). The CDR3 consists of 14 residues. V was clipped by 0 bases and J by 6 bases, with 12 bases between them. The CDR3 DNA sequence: TGTGCCAGCAGCTTGGCCGTCAGGGCCGATGGCTACACCTTC. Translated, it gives CASSLAVRADGYTF.

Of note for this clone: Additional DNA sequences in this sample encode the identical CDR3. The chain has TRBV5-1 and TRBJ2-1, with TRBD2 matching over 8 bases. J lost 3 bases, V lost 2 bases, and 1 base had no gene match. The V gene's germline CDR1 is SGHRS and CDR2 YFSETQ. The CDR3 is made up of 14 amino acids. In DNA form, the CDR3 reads TGCGCCAGCAGCTTAAGCGGGGGCTACAATGAGCAGTTCTTC. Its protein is CASSLSGGYNEQFF.

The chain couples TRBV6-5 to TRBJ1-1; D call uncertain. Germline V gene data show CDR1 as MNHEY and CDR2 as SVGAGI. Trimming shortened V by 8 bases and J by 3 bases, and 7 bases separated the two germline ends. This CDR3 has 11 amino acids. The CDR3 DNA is TGTGCCAGCTTCTGGCACACTGAAGCTTTCTTT. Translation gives CASFWHTEAFF.